This T cell receptor (beta chain) was identified in a study of blood T cell repertoires in COVID-19 (dated by TCRdb to the early 2020s). Context from the whole study: Samples covering the acute and convalescent phases of COVID-19 were provided by collaborators in the United States, Italy and Spain. The material from the prospective study consisted of cDNA or gDNA derived from T cells, B-cell-depleted T cells, or PBMCs. Subjects who had been exposed to COVID-19, were actively infected with it, or had recovered from it provided the deeply sampled blood TCRbeta repertoires that made up the dataset. A freely available public database, intended as a resource for researchers studying the immune response to SARS-CoV-2, is where the repertoires were released. Samples were obtained from the ongoing ImmuneRACE study (first 160 participants) and from about 1,300 subjects provided by 6 global collaborators. Sample metadata almost always included a de-identified subject ID, COVID-19 status, age in years and sex. Where HLA class I and class II types were available, the types were taken from metadata supplied by the sample provider, not from assay-based typing.

This clone came up once. Its antigen is still unknown. No base-level quality is on record; no much larger clone is a single base apart. Each collaborating institution followed its own protocols to collect whole blood in K2EDTA tubes. Collaborator samples were shipped for TCRbeta analysis as frozen whole blood, isolated PBMCs, or DNA extracted from either sample type. Findings and caveats that apply to the study as a whole: Clinical and demographic metadata were provided uncurated, with the amount varying by source and participant.

TCRbeta CDR3 regions were amplified from genomic DNA using the immunoSEQ Assay, a bias-controlled multiplex PCR. The source study handled its data this way. The number of nucleated cells in each sample was estimated from the amplification of reference gene primers within the assay. To quantify the absolute abundance of each unique TCRbeta CDR3 rearrangement, sequence reads were collapsed and filtered. For each sample, productive Simpson clonality was calculated by taking the square root of Simpson's diversity index across productive rearrangements. In TCRdb, the immuneACCESS table is reduced to in-frame sequences with V and J assigned. These tables do not hold every clone; where another copy was compared, an unresolved V gene accounts for under half, and the others remain unexplained. V, J and clone size reflect that table, while D and trimming were determined from the DNA. The sample records a few hundred thousand clones, about four fifths of which are singletons. The ten largest clones represent under 3% of the sample.

CDR1 and CDR2 were assigned from the germline V gene (reference sequence) as LGHDT and YNNKEL. From the cysteine through the phenylalanine, the CDR3 covers 13 amino acids. Only the CDR3 region is kept as DNA, spanning 39 bases read in frame from base 1. V loses 4 bases, J loses 8 bases, and the germline ends lie 14 bases apart. Source material: peripheral blood. The chain is assembled from TRBV3-1 (or the pseudogene TRBV3-2) and TRBJ1-2; the D region possibly corresponds to TRBD1 (6 bases align). The receptor comes from a man aged 45-60 years with active or convalescent COVID-19. This receptor has the CDR3 CASSLDSLPGYTF. The DNA is TGTGCCAGCAGCCTGGACAGTCTTCCGGGCTACACCTTC.